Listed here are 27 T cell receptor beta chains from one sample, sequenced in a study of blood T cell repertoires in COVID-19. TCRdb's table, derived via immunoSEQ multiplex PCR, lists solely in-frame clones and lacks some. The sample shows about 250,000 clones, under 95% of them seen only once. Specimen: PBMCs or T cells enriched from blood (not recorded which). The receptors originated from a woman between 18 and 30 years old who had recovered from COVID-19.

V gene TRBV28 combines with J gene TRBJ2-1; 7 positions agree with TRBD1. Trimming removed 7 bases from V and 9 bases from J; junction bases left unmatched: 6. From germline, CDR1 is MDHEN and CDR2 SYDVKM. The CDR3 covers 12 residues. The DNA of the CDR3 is TGTGCCAGCACCCGACAGGGCGGTGAGCAGTTCTTC. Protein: CASTRQGGEQFF. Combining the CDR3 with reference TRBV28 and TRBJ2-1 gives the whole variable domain DVKVTQSSRYLVKRTGEKVFLECVQDMDHENMFWYRQDPGLGLRLIYFSYDVKMKEKGDIPEGYSVSREKKERFSLILESASTNQTSMYLCASTRQGGEQFFGPGTRLTVL.

The DNA of the CDR3 is TGTGCCAGCAGACCCGGACAGGGGGCGAGCACTGAAGCTTTCTTT. Its translation: CASRPGQGASTEAFF. The chain has TRBV28 and TRBJ1-1; 11 positions match TRBD1. Trimming cost V 6 bases and J 4 bases; bases outside gene matches: 7. Per germline, CDR1 MDHEN and CDR2 SYDVKM. The CDR3 is 15 residues long.

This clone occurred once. CDR3 bases: TGTGCCAGCAGCCCTAATACAGGGTGGGGTACTGAAGCTTTCTTT. Encoded protein: CASSPNTGWGTEAFF. The rearrangement links TRBV5-6 to TRBJ1-1; TRBD1 is a possible D gene (6 bases). CDR3 length equals 15 residues. Per germline, CDR1 SGHDT and CDR2 YYEEEE. V was shortened by 4 bases and J by 5 bases, with 18 bases between the two germline ends.

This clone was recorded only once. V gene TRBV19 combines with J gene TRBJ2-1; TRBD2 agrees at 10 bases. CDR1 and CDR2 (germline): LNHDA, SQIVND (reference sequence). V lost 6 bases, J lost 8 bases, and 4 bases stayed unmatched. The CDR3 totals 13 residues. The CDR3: CASSLTSGYEQFF. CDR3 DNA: TGTGCCAGTAGCTTGACTAGCGGGTATGAGCAGTTCTTC.

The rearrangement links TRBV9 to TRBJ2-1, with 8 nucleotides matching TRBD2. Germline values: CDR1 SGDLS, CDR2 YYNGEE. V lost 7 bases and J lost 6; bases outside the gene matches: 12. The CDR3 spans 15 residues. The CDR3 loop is CASEFGRGGRNEQFF. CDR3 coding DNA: TGTGCCAGCGAGTTTGGCCGGGGGGGCCGCAATGAGCAGTTCTTC.

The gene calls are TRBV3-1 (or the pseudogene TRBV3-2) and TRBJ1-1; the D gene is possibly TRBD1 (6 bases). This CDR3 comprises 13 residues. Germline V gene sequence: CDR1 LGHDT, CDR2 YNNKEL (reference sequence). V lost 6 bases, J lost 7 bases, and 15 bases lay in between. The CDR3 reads CASRGTGGHEAFF. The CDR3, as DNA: TGTGCCAGCAGAGGCACGGGGGGCCATGAAGCTTTCTTT.

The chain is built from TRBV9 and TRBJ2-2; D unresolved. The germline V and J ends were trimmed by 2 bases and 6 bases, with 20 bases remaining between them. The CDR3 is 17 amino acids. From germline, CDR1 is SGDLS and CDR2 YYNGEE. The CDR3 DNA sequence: TGTGCCAGCAGCGTTCTCAGTAGCCCCGCACGGGCCGGGGAGCTGTTTTTT. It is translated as CASSVLSSPARAGELFF.

This CDR3 reads CASSLAGTGTSSGNTIYF. The CDR3 DNA reads as TGTGCCAGCAGCTTAGCTGGGACAGGGACGTCGTCCGGAAACACCATATATTTT. J is TRBJ1-3 and V is TRBV7-2; the match to TRBD1 covers 9 bases. This CDR3 is built from 18 residues. Germline-derived CDR1 and CDR2 are SGHTA and FQGNSA. V shed 0 bases, J shed 4 bases, and the junction held 10 bases outside the gene matches.

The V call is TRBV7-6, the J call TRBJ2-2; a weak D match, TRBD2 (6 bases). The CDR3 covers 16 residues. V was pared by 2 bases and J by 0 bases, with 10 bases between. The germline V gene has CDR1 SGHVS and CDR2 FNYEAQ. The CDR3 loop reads CASSLWAGTNTGELFF. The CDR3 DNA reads TGTGCCAGCAGCTTATGGGCGGGAACGAACACCGGGGAGCTGTTTTTT.

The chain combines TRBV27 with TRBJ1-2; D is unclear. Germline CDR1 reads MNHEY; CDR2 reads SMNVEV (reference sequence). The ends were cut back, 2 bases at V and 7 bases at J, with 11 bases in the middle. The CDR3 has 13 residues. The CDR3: CASSLSDGGGYTF. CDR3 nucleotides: TGTGCCAGCAGTTTAAGTGATGGCGGTGGCTACACCTTC.

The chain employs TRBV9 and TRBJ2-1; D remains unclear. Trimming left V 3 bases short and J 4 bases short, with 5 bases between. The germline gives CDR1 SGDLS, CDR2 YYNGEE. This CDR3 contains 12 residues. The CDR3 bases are TGTGCCAGCAGCGCCCTTTACAATGAGCAGTTCTTC. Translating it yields CASSALYNEQFF.

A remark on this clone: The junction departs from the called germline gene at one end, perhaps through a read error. CDR3 sequence reads: CSVEGAFF. The CDR3 DNA follows: TGCAGCGTTGAAGGGGCCTTCTTC. V gene TRBV29-1 combines with J gene TRBJ2-7; no definite D call. The CDR3 is 8 amino acids. Germline V gene data show CDR1 as SQVTM and CDR2 as ANQGSEA.

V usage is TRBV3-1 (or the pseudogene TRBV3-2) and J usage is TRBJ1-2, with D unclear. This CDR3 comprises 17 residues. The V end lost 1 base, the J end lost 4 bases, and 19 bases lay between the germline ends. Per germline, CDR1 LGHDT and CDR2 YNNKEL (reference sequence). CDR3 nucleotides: TGTGCCAGCAGCCAAGGTGCACCAGTATCCATAGCCTATGGCTACACCTTC. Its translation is CASSQGAPVSIAYGYTF.

CDR3 in amino acids: CASSLLSGGYTDTQYF. The CDR3, as DNA: TGCGCCAGCAGCCTCCTTAGCGGGGGGTACACAGATACGCAGTATTTT. This chain links TRBV5-1 with TRBJ2-3, with 10 bases aligning to TRBD2. Germline values: CDR1 SGHRS, CDR2 YFSETQ. The CDR3 has 16 residues. Trimming cost V 4 bases and J 2 bases; bases outside gene matches: 7.

This CDR3 is CASSLQGQNTGELFF. CDR3 nucleotides: TGTGCCAGCAGCCTACAAGGACAGAACACCGGGGAGCTGTTTTTT. The chain has TRBV7-8 and TRBJ2-2, with a tentative D call TRBD1 (5 bases). Germline CDR1 reads SGHVS; CDR2 reads FQNEAQ. This CDR3 is 15 amino acids long. The V end lost 5 bases, the J end lost 1 base, and 11 bases lay between the germline ends.

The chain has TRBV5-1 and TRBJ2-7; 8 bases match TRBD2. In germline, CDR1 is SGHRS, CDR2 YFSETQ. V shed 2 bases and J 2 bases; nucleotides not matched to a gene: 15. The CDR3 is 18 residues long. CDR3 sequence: CASSLRIRAGGTTYEQYF. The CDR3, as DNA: TGCGCCAGCAGCTTAAGGATCCGGGCGGGAGGAACGACCTACGAGCAGTACTTC.

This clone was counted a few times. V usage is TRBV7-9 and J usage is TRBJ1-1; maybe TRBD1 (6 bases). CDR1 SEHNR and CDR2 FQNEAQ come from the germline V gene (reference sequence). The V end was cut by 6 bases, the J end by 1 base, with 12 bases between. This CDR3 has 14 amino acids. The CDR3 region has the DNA TGTGCCAGCAGTACGGACAGCTCGAACACTGAAGCTTTCTTT. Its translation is CASSTDSSNTEAFF.

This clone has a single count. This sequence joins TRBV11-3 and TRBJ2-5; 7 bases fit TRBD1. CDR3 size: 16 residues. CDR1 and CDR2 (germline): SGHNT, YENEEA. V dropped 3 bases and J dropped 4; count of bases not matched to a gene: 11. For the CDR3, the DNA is TGTGCCAGCAGCTTTTTAGGGTCAGGGGGTGCAGAGACCCAGTACTTC. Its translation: CASSFLGSGGAETQYF.

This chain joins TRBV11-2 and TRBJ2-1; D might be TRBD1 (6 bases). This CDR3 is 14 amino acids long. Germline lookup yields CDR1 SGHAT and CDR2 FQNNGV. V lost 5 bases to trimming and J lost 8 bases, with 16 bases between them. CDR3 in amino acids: CASSVTTGWHEQFF. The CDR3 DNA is TGTGCCAGCAGCGTTACGACAGGCTGGCATGAGCAGTTCTTC.

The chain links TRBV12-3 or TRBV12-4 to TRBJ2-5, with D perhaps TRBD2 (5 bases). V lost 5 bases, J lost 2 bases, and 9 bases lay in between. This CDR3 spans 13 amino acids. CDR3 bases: TGTGCCAGCAGTCCCTGGACTCAAGAGACCCAGTACTTC. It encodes CASSPWTQETQYF.

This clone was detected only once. The CDR3 spells CATGPRQHSNQPQHF. The CDR3 nucleotides are TGTGCCACTGGACCGAGACAGCATAGCAATCAGCCCCAGCATTTT. The J gene is TRBJ1-5, the V gene TRBV15; D may be TRBD1 (5 bases). The V and J ends lost 9 bases and 0 bases respectively, with 15 bases between them. Germline V gene data show CDR1 as LNHNV and CDR2 as YYDKDF (reference sequence). CDR3 length equals 15 residues. Using reference TRBV15 and TRBJ1-5 for the parts outside the CDR3, the full variable domain is DAMVIQNPRYQVTQFGKPVTLSCSQTLNHNVMYWYQQKSSQAPKLLFHYYDKDFNNEADTPDNFQSRRPNTSFCFLDIRSPGLGDTAMYLCATGPRQHSNQPQHFGDGTRLSIL.

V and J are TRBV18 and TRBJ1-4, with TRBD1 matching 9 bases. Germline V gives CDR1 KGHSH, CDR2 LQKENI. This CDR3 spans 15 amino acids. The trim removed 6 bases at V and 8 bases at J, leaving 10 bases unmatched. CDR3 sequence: CASSRNRGLSEKLFF. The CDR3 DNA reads TGTGCCAGCTCTCGGAACAGGGGGCTTTCGGAAAAACTGTTTTTT. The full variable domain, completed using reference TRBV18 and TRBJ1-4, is NAGVMQNPRHLVRRRGQEARLRCSPMKGHSHVYWYRQLPEEGLKFMVYLQKENIIDESGMPKERFSAEFPKEGPSILRIQQVVRGDSAAYFCASSRNRGLSEKLFFGSGTQLSVL.

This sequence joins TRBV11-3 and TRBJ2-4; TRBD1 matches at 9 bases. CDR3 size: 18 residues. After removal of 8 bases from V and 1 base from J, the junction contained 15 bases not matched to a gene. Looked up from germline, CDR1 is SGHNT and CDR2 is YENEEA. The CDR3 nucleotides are TGTGCCAGCTCCCAGAGGGGGACAGGGATTCGGGCCAAAAACATTCAGTACTTC. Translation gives CASSQRGTGIRAKNIQYF.

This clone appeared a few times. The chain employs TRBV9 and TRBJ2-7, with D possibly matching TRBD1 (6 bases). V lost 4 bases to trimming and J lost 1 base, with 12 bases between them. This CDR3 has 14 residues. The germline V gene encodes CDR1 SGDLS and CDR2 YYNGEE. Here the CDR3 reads CASSPGHNSYEQYF. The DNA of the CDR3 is TGTGCCAGCAGCCCGGGACACAATTCCTACGAGCAGTACTTC. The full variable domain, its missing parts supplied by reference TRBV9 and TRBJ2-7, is DSGVTQTPKHLITATGQRVTLRCSPRSGDLSVYWYQQSLDQGLQFLIQYYNGEERAKGNILERFSAQQFPDLHSELNLSSLELGDSALYFCASSPGHNSYEQYFGPGTRLTVT.

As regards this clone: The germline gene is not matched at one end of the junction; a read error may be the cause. The CDR3 is CASSVSGQPQHF. In DNA, the CDR3 is TGTGCCAGCAGTGTATCCGGGCAGCCCCAGCATTTT. This sequence joins TRBV27 and TRBJ1-5; D gene unclear. Germline-derived CDR1 and CDR2 are MNHEY and SMNVEV (reference sequence). This CDR3 contains 12 residues.

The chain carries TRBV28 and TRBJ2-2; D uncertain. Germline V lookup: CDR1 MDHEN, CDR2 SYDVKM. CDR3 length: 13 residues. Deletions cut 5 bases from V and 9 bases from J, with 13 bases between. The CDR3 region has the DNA TGTGCCAGCAGTCAACAGTTAGACCGGGAGCTGTTTTTT. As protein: CASSQQLDRELFF.

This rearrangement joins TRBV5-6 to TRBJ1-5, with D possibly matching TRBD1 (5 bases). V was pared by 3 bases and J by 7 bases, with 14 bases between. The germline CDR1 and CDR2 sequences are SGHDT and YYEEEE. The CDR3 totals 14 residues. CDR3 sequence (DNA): TGTGCCAGCAGCTCCAGGGTCATCGGGCAGCCCCAGCATTTT. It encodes CASSSRVIGQPQHF.